A selection of T cell receptor beta chains follows, all from one sample in a study of blood T cell repertoires in COVID-19. Here immunoSEQ multiplex PCR was the method, and the copy in TCRdb shows in-frame clones only, minus some. The profile shows 190,000 or so clones, around 84% of them singletons. Sample: peripheral blood. These receptors all stem from a man in his forties with active or convalescent COVID-19. CDR3s leave out the opening cysteine and the closing phenylalanine or tryptophan.

>TRBV19|TRBJ2-7
ASTPDNSAYEQY
>TRBV15|TRBJ2-1
ATSRLPGGWEEQF
>TRBV24-1|TRBJ2-2
ATRLAETGELF
>TRBV4-1|TRBJ2-5
ASSSERGGRETQY
>TRBV28|TRBJ1-3
ASSSGDLHPPIL
>TRBV23-1|TRBJ1-5
ASSHDFDTHSNQPQH
>TRBV7-9|TRBJ1-6
ASSAGQGASPLH
>TRBV27|TRBJ1-2
ASSLRQGLGGYT
>TRBV6-5|TRBJ1-5
ASEGGNQPQH
>TRBV5-1|TRBJ2-1
ASSPDGRGNEQF
>TRBV7-6|TRBJ1-3
ASSPLKGAGNTIY
>TRBV2|TRBJ1-5
ASSTGDQPQH
>TRBV19|TRBJ1-1
ASSMIKQLNTEAF
>TRBV30|TRBJ2-5
AWSVGADSGETQY
>TRBV24-1|TRBJ2-2
ATSDNTGTRWSGELF
>TRBV7-9|TRBJ2-7
ASSSGMSDSTLYEQY
>TRBV6-6|TRBJ1-4
ASSPGQGMVDEKLF
>TRBV5-4|TRBJ2-7
ASSLSLEYEQY